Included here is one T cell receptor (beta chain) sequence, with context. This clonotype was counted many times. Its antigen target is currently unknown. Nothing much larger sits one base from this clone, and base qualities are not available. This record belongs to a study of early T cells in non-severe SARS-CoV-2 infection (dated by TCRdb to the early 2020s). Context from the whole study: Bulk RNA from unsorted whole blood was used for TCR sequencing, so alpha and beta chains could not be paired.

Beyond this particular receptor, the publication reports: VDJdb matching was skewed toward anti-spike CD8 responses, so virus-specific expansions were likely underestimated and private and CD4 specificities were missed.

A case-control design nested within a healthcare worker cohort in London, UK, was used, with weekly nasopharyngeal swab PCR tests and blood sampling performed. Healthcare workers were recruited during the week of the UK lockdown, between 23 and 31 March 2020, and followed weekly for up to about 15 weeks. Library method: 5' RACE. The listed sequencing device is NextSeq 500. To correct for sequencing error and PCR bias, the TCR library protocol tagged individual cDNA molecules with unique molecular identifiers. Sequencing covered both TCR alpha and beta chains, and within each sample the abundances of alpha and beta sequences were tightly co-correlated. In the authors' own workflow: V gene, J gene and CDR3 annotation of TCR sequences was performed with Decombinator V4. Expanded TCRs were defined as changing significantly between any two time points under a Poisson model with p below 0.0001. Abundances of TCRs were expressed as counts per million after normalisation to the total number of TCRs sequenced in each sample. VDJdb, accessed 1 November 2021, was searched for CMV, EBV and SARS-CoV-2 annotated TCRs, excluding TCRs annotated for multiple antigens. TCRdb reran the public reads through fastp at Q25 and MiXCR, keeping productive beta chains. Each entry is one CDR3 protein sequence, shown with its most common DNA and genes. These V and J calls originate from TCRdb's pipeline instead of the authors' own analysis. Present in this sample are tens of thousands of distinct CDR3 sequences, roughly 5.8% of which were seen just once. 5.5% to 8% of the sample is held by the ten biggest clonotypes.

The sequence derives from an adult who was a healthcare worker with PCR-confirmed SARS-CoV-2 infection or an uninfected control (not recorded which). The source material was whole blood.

The nucleotide sequence is given as TGCGCCAGCAGTGAGGGGGATCAGCCCCAGCATTTT. This gives the protein CASSEGDQPQHF. The sequence links TRBV10-2 to TRBJ1-5; no D segment can be confidently identified. CDR1 is given as WSHSY and CDR2 as SAAADI, both from the germline V gene. The junction carries 4 bases between V and J, which are trimmed by 2 bases and 5 bases respectively. The CDR3 has 12 amino acids, counting the end cysteine and phenylalanine. Only the CDR3 DNA is retained, 36 bases long and in frame from the first base.